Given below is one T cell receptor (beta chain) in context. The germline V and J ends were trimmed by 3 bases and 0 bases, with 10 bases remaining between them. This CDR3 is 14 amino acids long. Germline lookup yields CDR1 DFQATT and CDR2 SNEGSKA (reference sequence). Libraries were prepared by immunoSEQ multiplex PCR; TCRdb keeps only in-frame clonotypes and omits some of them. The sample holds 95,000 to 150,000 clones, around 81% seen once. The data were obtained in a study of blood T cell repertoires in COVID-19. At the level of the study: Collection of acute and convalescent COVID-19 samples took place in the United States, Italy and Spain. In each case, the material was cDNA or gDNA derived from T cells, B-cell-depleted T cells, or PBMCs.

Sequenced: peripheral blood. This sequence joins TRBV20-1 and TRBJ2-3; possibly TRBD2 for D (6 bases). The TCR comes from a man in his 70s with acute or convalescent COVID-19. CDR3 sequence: CSASGGGSTDTQYF. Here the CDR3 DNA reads TGCAGTGCTAGTGGTGGGGGGAGCACAGATACGCAGTATTTT.